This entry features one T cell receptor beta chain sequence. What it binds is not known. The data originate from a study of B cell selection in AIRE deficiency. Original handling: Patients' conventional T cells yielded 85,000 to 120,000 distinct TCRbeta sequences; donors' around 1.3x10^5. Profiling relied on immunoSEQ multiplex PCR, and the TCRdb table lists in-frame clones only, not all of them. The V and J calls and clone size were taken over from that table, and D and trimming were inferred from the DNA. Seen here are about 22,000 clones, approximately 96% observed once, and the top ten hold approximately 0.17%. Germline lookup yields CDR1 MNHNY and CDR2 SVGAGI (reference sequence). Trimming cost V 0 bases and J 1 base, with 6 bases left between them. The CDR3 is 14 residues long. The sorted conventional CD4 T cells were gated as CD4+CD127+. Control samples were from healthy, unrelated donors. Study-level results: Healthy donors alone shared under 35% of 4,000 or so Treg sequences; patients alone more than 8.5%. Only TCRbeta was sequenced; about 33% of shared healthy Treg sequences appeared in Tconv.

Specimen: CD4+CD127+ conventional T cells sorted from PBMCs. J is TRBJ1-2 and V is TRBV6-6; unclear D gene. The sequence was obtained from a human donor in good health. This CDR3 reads CASSYSKNNYGYTF. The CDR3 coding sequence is TGTGCCAGCAGTTACTCGAAGAATAACTATGGCTACACCTTC.